The rows below give T cell receptor beta chains drawn from one sample of a study of beta chain features in type 1 diabetes. Libraries were prepared by immunoSEQ multiplex PCR; TCRdb keeps only in-frame clonotypes and omits some of them. This sample has about 150,000 clones, with under 9.5% found just once. The sample was central memory CD4+ T cells from blood. The receptor source for this set is a man between 18 and 29 years old in good health. Each CDR3 is given without its conserved first and last residue.

12	TRBV29-1	TRBJ2-1	SVAVSGPGNRQF
12	TRBV28	TRBJ1-1	ASSLPQSNTEAF
11	TRBV18	TRBJ2-3	ASSPPSEVTQY
11	TRBV29-1	TRBJ2-5	SVVQGSVETQY
12	TRBV7-9	TRBJ1-4	ASSFGEGNEKLF
13	TRBV10-3	TRBJ1-3	AISESTGSGNTIY
12	TRBV6-1	TRBJ1-1	ASRTGGLHTEAF
13	TRBV5-1	TRBJ2-5	ASSLTGTAKETQY
12	TRBV11-2	TRBJ2-1	ASSRGSSYNEQF
13	TRBV7-3	TRBJ1-1	ASSLSGGENTEAF
14	TRBV9	TRBJ2-7	ASSPATGSLSYEQY
11	TRBV18	TRBJ1-5	ASSPHNNQPQH
14	TRBV27	TRBJ2-7	ASSPRWTSGSYEQY
12	TRBV29-1	TRBJ2-3	SVAVSGGTDTQY
13	TRBV11-3	TRBJ2-1	ASSFTSGSGNEQF
12	TRBV6-1	TRBJ1-5	ASSATGFNQPQH
14	TRBV7-9	TRBJ2-3	ASSPRPRLVVDTQY
11	TRBV28	TRBJ1-2	ASSLVTNYGYT